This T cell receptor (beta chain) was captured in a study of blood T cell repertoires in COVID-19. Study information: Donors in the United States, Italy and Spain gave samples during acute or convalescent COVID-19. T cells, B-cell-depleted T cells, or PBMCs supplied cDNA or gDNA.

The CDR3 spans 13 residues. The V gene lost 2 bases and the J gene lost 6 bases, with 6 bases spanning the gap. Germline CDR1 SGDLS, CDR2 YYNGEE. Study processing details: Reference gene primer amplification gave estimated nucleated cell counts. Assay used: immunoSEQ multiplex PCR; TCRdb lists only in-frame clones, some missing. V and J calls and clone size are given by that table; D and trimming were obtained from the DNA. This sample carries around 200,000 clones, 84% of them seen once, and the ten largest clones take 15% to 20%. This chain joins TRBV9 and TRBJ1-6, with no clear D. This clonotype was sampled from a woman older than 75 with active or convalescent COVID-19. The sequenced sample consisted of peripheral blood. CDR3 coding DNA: TGTGCCAGCAGCGTCTCTACTAATTCACCCCTCCACTTT. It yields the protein CASSVSTNSPLHF.